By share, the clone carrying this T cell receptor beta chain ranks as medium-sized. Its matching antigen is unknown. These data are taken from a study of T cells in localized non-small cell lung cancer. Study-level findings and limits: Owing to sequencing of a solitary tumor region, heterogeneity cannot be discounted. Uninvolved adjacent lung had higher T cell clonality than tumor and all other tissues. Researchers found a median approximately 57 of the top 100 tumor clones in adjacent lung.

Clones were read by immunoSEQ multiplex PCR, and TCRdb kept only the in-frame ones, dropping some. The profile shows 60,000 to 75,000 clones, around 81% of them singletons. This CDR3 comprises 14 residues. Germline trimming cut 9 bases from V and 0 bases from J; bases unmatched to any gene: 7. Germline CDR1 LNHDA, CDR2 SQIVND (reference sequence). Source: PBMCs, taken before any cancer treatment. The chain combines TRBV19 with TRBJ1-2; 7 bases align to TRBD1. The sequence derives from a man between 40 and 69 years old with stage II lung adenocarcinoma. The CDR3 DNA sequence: TGTGCCAGCAGTGGACAGGCGACTAACTATGGCTACACCTTC. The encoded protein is CASSGQATNYGYTF.